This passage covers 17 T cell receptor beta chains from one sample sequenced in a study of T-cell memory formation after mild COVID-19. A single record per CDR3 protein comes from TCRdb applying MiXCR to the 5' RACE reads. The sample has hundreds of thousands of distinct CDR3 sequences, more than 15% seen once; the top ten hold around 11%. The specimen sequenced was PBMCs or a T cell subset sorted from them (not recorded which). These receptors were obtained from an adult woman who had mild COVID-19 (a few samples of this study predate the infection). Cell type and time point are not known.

The DNA for the CDR3 is TGTGCCAGCAGGCCCATAACCGGGGAGCTGTTTTTT. It specifies CASRPITGELFF. The chain joins TRBV12-3 or TRBV12-4 to TRBJ2-2; no definite D call. The V gene lost 6 bases and the J gene lost 5 bases, with 7 bases spanning the gap. The CDR3 totals 12 residues.

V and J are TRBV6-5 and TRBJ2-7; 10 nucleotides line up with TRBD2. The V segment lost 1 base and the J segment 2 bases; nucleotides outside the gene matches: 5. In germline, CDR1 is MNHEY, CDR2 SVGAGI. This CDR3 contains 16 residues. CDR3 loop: CASSYFRTSGAYEQYF. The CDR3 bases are TGTGCCAGCAGTTACTTTAGGACTAGCGGTGCCTACGAGCAGTACTTC.

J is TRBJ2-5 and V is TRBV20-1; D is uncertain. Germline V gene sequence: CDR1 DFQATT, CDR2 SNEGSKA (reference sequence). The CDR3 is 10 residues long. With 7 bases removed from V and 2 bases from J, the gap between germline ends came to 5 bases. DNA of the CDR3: TGCAGTGGGGGTCAAGAGACCCAGTACTTC. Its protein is CSGGQETQYF.

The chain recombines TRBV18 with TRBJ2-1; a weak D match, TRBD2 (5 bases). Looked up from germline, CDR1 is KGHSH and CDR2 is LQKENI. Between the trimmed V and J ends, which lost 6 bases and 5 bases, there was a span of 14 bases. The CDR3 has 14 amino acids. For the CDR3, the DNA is TGTGCCAGCTCGCTCAGAGGGCAAGACAATGAGCAGTTCTTC. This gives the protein CASSLRGQDNEQFF.

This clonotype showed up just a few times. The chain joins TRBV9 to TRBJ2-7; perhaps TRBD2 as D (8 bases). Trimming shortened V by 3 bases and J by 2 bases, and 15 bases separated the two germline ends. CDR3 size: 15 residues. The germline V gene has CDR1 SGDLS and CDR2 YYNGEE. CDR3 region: CASSGGTAGAYEQYF. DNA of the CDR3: TGTGCCAGCAGCGGCGGGACAGCGGGAGCCTACGAGCAGTACTTC.

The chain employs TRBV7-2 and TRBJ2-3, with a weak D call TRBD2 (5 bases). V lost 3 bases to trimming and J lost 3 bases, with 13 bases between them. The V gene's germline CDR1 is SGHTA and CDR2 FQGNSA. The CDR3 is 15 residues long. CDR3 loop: CASSFAGLFTDTQYF. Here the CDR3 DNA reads TGTGCCAGCAGCTTCGCAGGACTTTTTACAGATACGCAGTATTTT.

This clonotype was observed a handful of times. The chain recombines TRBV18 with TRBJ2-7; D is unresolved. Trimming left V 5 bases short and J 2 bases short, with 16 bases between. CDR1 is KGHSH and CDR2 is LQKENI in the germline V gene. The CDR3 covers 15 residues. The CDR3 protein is CASSYDRTSAYEQYF. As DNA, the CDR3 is TGTGCCAGCTCATATGACCGGACGTCCGCCTACGAGCAGTACTTC.

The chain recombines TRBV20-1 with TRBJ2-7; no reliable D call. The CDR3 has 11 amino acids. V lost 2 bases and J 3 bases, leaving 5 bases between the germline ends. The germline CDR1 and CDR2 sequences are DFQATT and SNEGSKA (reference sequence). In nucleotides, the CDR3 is TGCAGTGCTAGAAACAGCTACGAGCAGTACTTC. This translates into CSARNSYEQYF.

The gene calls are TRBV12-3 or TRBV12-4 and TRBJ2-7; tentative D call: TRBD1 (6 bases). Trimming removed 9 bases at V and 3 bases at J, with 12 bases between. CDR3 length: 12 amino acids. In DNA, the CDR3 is TGTGCCAGTAGGACAGCGTTCTACGAGCAGTACTTC. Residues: CASRTAFYEQYF.

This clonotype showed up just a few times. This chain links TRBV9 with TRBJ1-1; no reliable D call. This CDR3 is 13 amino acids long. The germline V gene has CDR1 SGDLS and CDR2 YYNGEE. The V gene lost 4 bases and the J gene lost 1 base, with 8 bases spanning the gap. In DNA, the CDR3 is TGTGCCAGCAGCCGTATAGCGAACACTGAAGCTTTCTTT. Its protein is CASSRIANTEAFF.

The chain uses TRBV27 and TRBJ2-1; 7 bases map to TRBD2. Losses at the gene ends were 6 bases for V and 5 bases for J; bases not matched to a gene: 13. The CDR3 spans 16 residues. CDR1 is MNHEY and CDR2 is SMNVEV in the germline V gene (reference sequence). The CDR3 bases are TGTGCCAGCAGATCCCTTTTGGGAGGGAACCACAATGAGCAGTTCTTC. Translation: CASRSLLGGNHNEQFF.

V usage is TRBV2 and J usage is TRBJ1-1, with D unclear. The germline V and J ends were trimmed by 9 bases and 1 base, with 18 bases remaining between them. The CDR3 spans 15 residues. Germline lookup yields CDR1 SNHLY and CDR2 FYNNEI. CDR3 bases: TGTGCCAGGCCAGACGGAGCGAGGGCGAACACTGAAGCTTTCTTT. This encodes CARPDGARANTEAFF.

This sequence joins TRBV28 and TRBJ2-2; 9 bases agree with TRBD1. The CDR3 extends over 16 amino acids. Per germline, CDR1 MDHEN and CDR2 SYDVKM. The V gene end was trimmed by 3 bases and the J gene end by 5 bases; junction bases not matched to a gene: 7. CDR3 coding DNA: TGTGCCAGCAGTTTTTATGGGACAGGGTTGACCGGGGAGCTGTTTTTT. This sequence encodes CASSFYGTGLTGELFF.

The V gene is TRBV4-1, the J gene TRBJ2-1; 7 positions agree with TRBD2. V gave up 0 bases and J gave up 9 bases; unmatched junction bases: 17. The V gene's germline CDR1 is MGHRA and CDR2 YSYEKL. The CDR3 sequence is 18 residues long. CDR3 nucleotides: TGCGCCAGCAGCCAAGATATTCGTGGTAGCGGGTTGTATAGTGAGCAGTTCTTC. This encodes CASSQDIRGSGLYSEQFF.

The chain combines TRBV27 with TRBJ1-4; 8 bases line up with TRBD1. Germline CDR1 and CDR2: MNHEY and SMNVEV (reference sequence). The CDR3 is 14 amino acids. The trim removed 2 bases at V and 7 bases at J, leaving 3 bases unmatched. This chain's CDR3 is CASSLAGTGEKLFF. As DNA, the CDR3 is TGTGCCAGCAGTTTAGCAGGGACAGGTGAAAAACTGTTTTTT.

The CDR3 protein is CASQRDRAGVQETQYF. The CDR3 coding sequence is TGTGCCAGCCAAAGGGACAGGGCTGGGGTCCAAGAGACCCAGTACTTC. The V and J genes are TRBV6-1 and TRBJ2-5, with TRBD1 identical over 9 bases. The germline gives CDR1 MNHNS, CDR2 SASEGT. The V and J ends lost 8 bases and 1 base, in that order; junction bases with no gene match: 11. The CDR3 has 16 residues.

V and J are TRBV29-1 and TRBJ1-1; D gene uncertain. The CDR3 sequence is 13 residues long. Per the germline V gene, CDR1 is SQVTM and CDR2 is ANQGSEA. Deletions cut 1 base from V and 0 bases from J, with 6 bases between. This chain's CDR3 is CSVEGRLNTEAFF. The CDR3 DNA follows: TGCAGCGTTGAAGGTCGGTTGAACACTGAAGCTTTCTTT.